This TCR beta chain was captured by sequencing in a study of shared clonotypes between healthy human individuals. General study findings and limits: Enrolling few donors narrowed the genetic and exposure-history diversity that was represented.

The CDR3 length is 13 residues. CDR1 and CDR2 from the germline V gene are SNHLY and FYNNEI. Trimming cost V 8 bases and J 10 bases; bases outside gene matches: 6. Remarks on this clone: The antigen is unknown.

Only in-frame clones appear in the TCRdb table, and some are missing; sequencing was by immunoSEQ multiplex PCR. The profile shows millions of clones, more than 90% of them singletons. This chain joins TRBV2 and TRBJ2-2; 11 bases match TRBD1. The TCR comes from a man younger than 30 in good health. The sequencing sample was made of naive CD4+ T cells sorted from blood. Indicated subset: CD45RA+ positively selected. The CDR3 nucleotides are TGTGCCAGCGGGACAGGGGGTGGCGTGGAGCTGTTTTTT. This translates into CASGTGGGVELFF.